This TCR beta chain is drawn from a study of OX40 agonist ivuxolimab in advanced cancers. Some background on the complete study: Ivuxolimab was a fully human IgG2 agonistic monoclonal antibody targeting the costimulatory receptor OX40 (CD134). The purpose of peripheral TCRbeta sequencing was to test whether ivuxolimab changed TCR sequence diversity and led to clonal T-cell expansion. The paper covers the monotherapy dose-escalation part of the phase I ivuxolimab trial, which included N ≈ 50 patients. Prior anti-PD-1, anti-PD-L1 or anti-CTLA-4 therapy was permitted, and approximately 39% of dose-escalation patients had received checkpoint inhibitors. In the dose-escalation cohort, 70% to 85% of patients were male, and the mean age was around 60 years with a range of about 20 to 80. Intravenous ivuxolimab was administered to patients every 2 weeks at six dose levels: 0.01, 0.1, 0.3, 1.5, 3 and 10 mg/kg. Among the roughly 54 dose-escalation patients, about 20 had hepatocellular carcinoma, 15 or so melanoma, 9 renal cell carcinoma and 9 head and neck cancer. Partial responses occurred in three dose-escalation patients: two with cutaneous melanoma and one with hepatocellular carcinoma. Overall study outcomes, separate from this receptor: At doses from 0.1 to 3.0 mg/kg, clonal expansion was seen in both CD4+ and CD8+ blood T cells between baseline and week 6. In the 0.1-3.0 mg/kg groups, partial responders were among the patients with the lowest normalized peripheral clonal expansion, particularly in CD8+ T cells. Low levels of normalized T-cell clonal expansion were also seen in some patients who did not respond. After ivuxolimab, CD8+ T cells had more expanded clones than CD4+ T cells on average. Antigen specificity was not determined for the clonally expanded peripheral T cells.

The CDR1 and CDR2 encoded by the germline V gene are MNHNS and SASEGT. The CDR3 sequence holds 13 residues, the cysteine and phenylalanine included. Only CDR3 DNA remains: 39 bases, in frame from the first base. For sequencing of the TCRbeta CDR3 region, genomic DNA was extracted from the sorted cells. TCRbeta CDR3 regions were sequenced using the immunoSEQ Assay. Not all clones reach the TCRdb copy of this immuneACCESS table, which keeps in-frame sequences only. Checked studies attribute under half of the gap to unresolved V genes and leave the rest unexplained. This sample has fewer than 50,000 clones in its table, and around three quarters of those were observed once. The ten largest clones take up roughly an eighth of the sample. Turning to this clone: Its antigen remains unidentified. The junction departs from the called germline gene at one end, perhaps through a read error.

Patients with a history of autoimmune disease or receiving systemic immunosuppression were excluded from the trial. In every dose cohort, peripheral blood was drawn for TCR sequencing at baseline, cycle 4 day 1, and cycle 7 day 1. The samples were taken from a phase I, first-in-human, multicenter, open-label dose-escalation trial of ivuxolimab. Adults with locally advanced or metastatic head and neck squamous cell, hepatocellular, melanoma or renal cell carcinoma were enrolled in the trial. CD4+ and CD8+ T cells were sorted separately from peripheral blood before TCR sequencing. This TCR derives from an adult with an advanced solid tumor such as melanoma, head and neck, liver or kidney cancer. This sample comprised CD4+ or CD8+ T cells sorted from blood, obtained in a trial of the OX40 agonist ivuxolimab. The V gene is TRBV6-1 and the J gene is TRBJ2-5; tentative D gene TRBD2, with 6 bases matching. Gene TRBJ2-7 matches the end of the DNA better, so the J call may be wrong. The CDR3 corresponds to CASKGGTSDEQYF. In nucleotides, the sequence is TGTGCCAGCAAAGGCGGGACCTCCGACGAGCAGTACTTC.